This T cell receptor (beta chain) was recovered during a study of CD8 T cells in ankylosing spondylitis. The study, taken as a whole, reports: Reportedly, significant enrichment of disease-linked clones occurred in matched ankylosing spondylitis synovial fluid. What seemed typical of ankylosing spondylitis blood was a TCR beta motif built from roughly eight highly homologous variants. The authors found the disease-linked clones to be CD8+ and relatively rare in peripheral blood.

TCRdb passed the 5' RACE reads through MiXCR, listing each CDR3 protein once. Of approximately 550,000 distinct CDR3 sequences in the sample, about 13% were seen once. The ends were cut back, 0 bases at V and 6 bases at J, with 15 bases in the middle. The germline CDR1 and CDR2 sequences are LGHDT and YNNKEL (reference sequence). The length of the CDR3 is 16 residues. With respect to this clonotype: Its target is unknown.

The sequence was obtained from a male donor with ankylosing spondylitis. The chain links TRBV3-1 to TRBJ1-5; D is perhaps TRBD1 (5 bases). The specimen sequenced was blood, either unsorted or a sorted T cell fraction (not recorded which). For the CDR3, the DNA is TGTGCCAGCAGCCAAGAATCGGGTAGGGGTAGTCAGCCCCAGCATTTT. Its translation is CASSQESGRGSQPQHF. Based on the CDR3 plus reference TRBV3-1 and TRBJ1-5, the full variable domain is DTAVSQTPKYLVTQMGNDKSIKCEQNLGHDTMYWYKQDSKKFLKIMFSYNNKELIINETVPNRFSPKSPDKAHLNLHINSLELGDSAVYFCASSQESGRGSQPQHFGDGTRLSIL.